These T cell receptor beta chains were read from a single sample in a study of T-cell reconstitution after alpha-beta-depleted transplantation in children. TCRdb called the PCR reads again in MiXCR, with one record for every CDR3 protein. The table records 200,000 to 250,000 distinct CDR3 sequences, around 10% of them present only once. Sequenced material: PBMCs from the stem cell graft donor, taken from the stem cell graft. Receptors were obtained from a human donor who donated a stem cell graft to a child with acute lymphoblastic leukemia. Each CDR3 is given with its conserved first and last residue. The D gene is left open where the match is weak. Some rows have no size entry. The others give once, few or many, or a class for an expanded clone.

V	size	D	J	DNA	CDR3
TRBV6-1	many	TRBD1	TRBJ1-5	TGTGCCAGTAACAGGGGAGACCAGCCCCAGCATTTT	CASNRGDQPQHF
TRBV5-1	NA	TRBD2	TRBJ2-1	TGCGCCAGCAGCCCCCGGACCGGGCGGGGGACCTACAATGAGCAGTTCTTC	CASSPRTGRGTYNEQFF
TRBV20-1	many	NA	TRBJ2-6	TGCAGTGCTGATTCTGGGGCCAACGTCCTGACTTTC	CSADSGANVLTF
TRBV4-3	NA	TRBD1	TRBJ2-7	TGCGCCAGCAGCCAATTGTTTGGGGGACAGGGGGTTTTGCAGCAGTACTTC	CASSQLFGGQGVLQQYF
TRBV7-6	few	TRBD1	TRBJ1-6	TGTGCCAGCAGTCTTTGGGCCCCGGGACAGTATTCACCCCTCCACTTT	CASSLWAPGQYSPLHF
TRBV15	many	NA	TRBJ2-7	TGTGCCACCAGCATGCGAGCGGGACAGGTTAGCTACGAGCAGTACTTC	CATSMRAGQVSYEQYF
TRBV3-1	few	TRBD1	TRBJ2-1	TGTGCCAGCCAACTCACAGGGGTCTCCTACAATGAGCAGTTCTTC	CASQLTGVSYNEQFF
TRBV3-1	many	NA	TRBJ1-1	TGTGCCAGCAGCCAGGGTAGGAACACTGAAGCTTTCTTT	CASSQGRNTEAFF
TRBV20-1	few	TRBD1	TRBJ2-7	TGCAGTGCTTACGACCCGGGACAGGGGGGTGAGCAGTACTTC	CSAYDPGQGGEQYF
TRBV20-1	many	TRBD1	TRBJ1-1	TGCAGTGCTAGAGCCCCCGAGGACAGGGCAACTCGGGCTTTCTTT	CSARAPEDRATRAFF
TRBV6-5	few	NA	TRBJ2-3	TGTGCCAGCAGTAAACAGGGAAATACGCAGTATTTT	CASSKQGNTQYF
TRBV7-8	NA	TRBD1	TRBJ1-2	TGTGCCAGCACTTCCGGACAGGGCCAAAACTATGGCTACACCTTC	CASTSGQGQNYGYTF
TRBV10-3	medium-sized	NA	TRBJ2-1	TGTGCCATCTCCGAAGGGGGAACCCTCAATGAGCAGTTCTTC	CAISEGGTLNEQFF
TRBV6-1	NA	NA	TRBJ2-7	TGTGCCAGCACCCCGTTGGGGGTCGGCGAGCAGTACTTC	CASTPLGVGEQYF
TRBV27	NA	NA	TRBJ2-1	TGTGCCAGCACCCCTATTAGCGACCTTTACAATGAGCAGTTCTTC	CASTPISDLYNEQFF
TRBV5-4	NA	NA	TRBJ2-5	TGTGCCAGCAGCGCGGACAGCTACCAAGAGACCCGGTACTTC	CASSADSYQETRYF
TRBV5-1	many	NA	TRBJ2-1	TGCGCCAGCAGCTTTGACATGGGGTGGAGGTTCTTC	CASSFDMGWRFF
TRBV20-1	few	NA	TRBJ2-3	TGCAGTGCTAGAGTGGGAATTTCAAGCGGAGATACGCAGTATTTT	CSARVGISSGDTQYF
TRBV10-2	few	NA	TRBJ1-1	TGCGCCAGCAGTGTGGAAGGTTCCACTGAAGCTTTCTTT	CASSVEGSTEAFF
TRBV18	few	NA	TRBJ2-1	TGTGCCAGCTCACCATTAGAATACAATGAGCAGTTCTTC	CASSPLEYNEQFF
TRBV20-1	few	NA	TRBJ1-1	TGCAGTGCTAGGGGGTACACTGAAGCTTTCTTT	CSARGYTEAFF
TRBV5-5	many	NA	TRBJ2-3	TGTGCCAGCAGCTTGTTGGGGAGTAGCACAGATACGCAGTATTTT	CASSLLGSSTDTQYF
TRBV6-2/TRBV6-3	NA	NA	TRBJ2-7	TGTGCCAGCACCTCCGGCAGGCTTCCCTACGAGCAGTACTTC	CASTSGRLPYEQYF
TRBV4-2	few	NA	TRBJ1-4	TGTGCCAGCAGCCAAGTTTTGGCTAAAGAAGGGGCGCGAGATGAAAAACTGTTTTTT	CASSQVLAKEGARDEKLFF
TRBV30	few	NA	TRBJ1-1	TGTGCCTGGCAAGTCCAATGGGGTATAATTGAAGCTTTCTTT	CAWQVQWGIIEAFF
TRBV9	few	TRBD2	TRBJ2-3	TGTGCCAGCAGCGAGTTAAGCGGGGGCCCCACAGATACGCAGTATTTT	CASSELSGGPTDTQYF
TRBV12-3/TRBV12-4	few	NA	TRBJ1-5	TGTGCCAGCAGTTTATTGGACAATCAGCCCCAGCATTTT	CASSLLDNQPQHF
TRBV5-4	many	NA	TRBJ2-5	TGTGCCAGCAGCTTGGGAAGGGTACTGATCCAAGAGACCCAGTACTTC	CASSLGRVLIQETQYF
TRBV28	few	TRBD1	TRBJ2-1	TGTGCCAGCAGTTCCCCCAATACAGGGGGCAACTACAATGAGCAGTTCTTC	CASSSPNTGGNYNEQFF
TRBV5-6	NA	TRBD1	TRBJ2-3	TGTGCCAGCAGCTTGACAGGGGCGACAGATACGCAGTATTTT	CASSLTGATDTQYF
TRBV5-1	many	NA	TRBJ1-1	TGCGCCAGCAGCTTGGCCGTCCGCGACAGCGGACTGAACACTGAAGCTTTCTTT	CASSLAVRDSGLNTEAFF
TRBV6-2/TRBV6-3	many	TRBD1	TRBJ2-5	TGTGCCAGCAGTAATCAGGGGGAGGAGACCCAGTACTTC	CASSNQGEETQYF
TRBV5-6	few	NA	TRBJ1-1	TGTGCCAGCAGTACAGGGAGGGACACTGAAGCTTTCTTT	CASSTGRDTEAFF
TRBV7-2	NA	NA	TRBJ1-2	TGTGCCAGCAGCTCTGAGGGCCGTTCCACCTATGGCTACACCTTC	CASSSEGRSTYGYTF
TRBV30	few	TRBD1	TRBJ1-5	TGTGCCTGGACCAGGGGGGCGTCAAGGGATCAGCCCCAGCATTTT	CAWTRGASRDQPQHF
TRBV7-2	many	NA	TRBJ2-1	TGTGCCAGCAGCACGACTGAATGGGGCTCCTACAATGAGCAGTTCTTC	CASSTTEWGSYNEQFF
TRBV12-3/TRBV12-4	NA	NA	TRBJ1-3	TGTGCCAGCAGTTTAGCGCAAGGGAGGGGAAACACCATATATTTT	CASSLAQGRGNTIYF
TRBV5-1	many	TRBD1	TRBJ2-3	TGCGCCAGCAGCTCGGGACAGGAGACAGATACGCAGTATTTT	CASSSGQETDTQYF
TRBV6-5	NA	NA	TRBJ1-6	TGTGCCAGCGGGGGAAGCGCCCTCCACTTT	CASGGSALHF
TRBV12-3/TRBV12-4	NA	TRBD1	TRBJ1-5	TGTGCCAGCAGTCCCCGGACAGGGGGTAGACTTCAGCCCCAGCATTTT	CASSPRTGGRLQPQHF
TRBV15	many	NA	TRBJ2-7	TGTGCCACCAGCACGCAACAGGGCGCCTACGAGCAGTACTTC	CATSTQQGAYEQYF
TRBV7-2	NA	TRBD1	TRBJ2-7	TGTGCCAGCAGCTTCCGCCGGGACAGGGTTTCCGAGCAGTACTTC	CASSFRRDRVSEQYF
TRBV18	NA	TRBD2	TRBJ2-5	TGTGCCAGCTCACCATCCTTCGGGGGGGCGGAAGAGACCCAGTACTTC	CASSPSFGGAEETQYF
TRBV27	NA	TRBD2	TRBJ2-1	TGCACCAGCAAGGAGCGGGGGGGCCAGACTGAGCAGTTCTTC	CTSKERGGQTEQFF
TRBV7-2	few	TRBD2	TRBJ2-7	TGTGCCAGCAGCTCCGAGAGACTAGCGGGGTTGTACGAGCAGTACTTC	CASSSERLAGLYEQYF
TRBV15	NA	NA	TRBJ2-5	TGTGCCACCAGCAGAGATCTCGGGGTAGAGACCCAGTACTTC	CATSRDLGVETQYF
TRBV18	NA	NA	TRBJ2-3	TGTGCCAGCTCACCTAGGGTTCTTATCACAGATACGCAGTATTTT	CASSPRVLITDTQYF
TRBV3-1	NA	NA	TRBJ1-6	TGTGCCAGCAGCCAAGATCGTCCTGGGGATGGATATAATTCACCCCTCCACTTT	CASSQDRPGDGYNSPLHF
TRBV12-3/TRBV12-4	few	TRBD1	TRBJ1-2	TGTGCCAGCAGTCCGGGACAGGGTTATTATGGCTACACCTTC	CASSPGQGYYGYTF
TRBV4-1	NA	TRBD1	TRBJ2-4	TGCGCCAGCAGCCAAGATCGGTTACAGGGGGACATTCAGTACTTC	CASSQDRLQGDIQYF
TRBV12-3/TRBV12-4	NA	NA	TRBJ2-6	TGTGCCAGCAGTTCGGCTGCTGGGGCCAACGTCCTGACTTTC	CASSSAAGANVLTF
TRBV25-1	NA	NA	TRBJ2-7	TGTGCCAGCAGTGATTGGGCTAGCGCGGGTACCACCTACGAGCAGTACTTC	CASSDWASAGTTYEQYF
TRBV10-1	NA	NA	TRBJ1-1	TGCGCCAGCAGTGATAAGAACACTGAAGCTTTCTTT	CASSDKNTEAFF
TRBV25-1	NA	TRBD1	TRBJ1-4	TGTGCCAGCAGTGAGAGTTTGGGGACAGGGAATGAAAAACTGTTTTTT	CASSESLGTGNEKLFF
TRBV25-1	few	NA	TRBJ2-3	TGTGCCAGCAGTGAATGGCTAGGGTCGAGCACAGATACGCAGTATTTT	CASSEWLGSSTDTQYF